What follows are 9 T cell receptor beta chains derived from one specimen sequenced in a study of cytomegalovirus exposure and HLA in healthy donors. Primers included in the PCR were 60 Vbeta and 13 Jbeta primers. Sequencing was performed with immunoSEQ multiplex PCR; in TCRdb, only in-frame clones are kept and a portion is missing. This sample has approximately 140,000 clones, with roughly 63% found just once. What was sequenced was PBMCs. These receptors all come from a woman aged 55 to 70 in good health and CMV-seropositive.

This chain uses TRBV19 with TRBJ2-7; 7 bases line up with TRBD1. Germline-derived CDR1 and CDR2 are LNHDA and SQIVND (reference sequence). The CDR3 covers 14 residues. The V and J ends lost 3 bases and 2 bases, in that order; junction bases with no gene match: 4. DNA of the CDR3: TGTGCCAGTAGTATTGGGACAGCCACCTACGAGCAGTACTTC. It specifies CASSIGTATYEQYF. The whole variable domain, remainder taken from reference TRBV19 and TRBJ2-7, is DGGITQSPKYLFRKEGQNVTLSCEQNLNHDAMYWYRQDPGQGLRLIYYSQIVNDFQKGDIAEGYSVSREKKESFPLTVTSAQKNPTAFYLCASSIGTATYEQYFGPGTRLTVT.

The DNA of the CDR3 is TGCGCCACCGGACAGGGTCCGACCCAGTACTTC. Translated: CATGQGPTQYF. This chain joins TRBV10-2 and TRBJ2-5; 8 bases fit TRBD1. Germline V gene lookup returns CDR1 WSHSY and CDR2 SAAADI. Losses at the gene ends were 10 bases for V and 7 bases for J; bases not matched to a gene: 5. The CDR3 has 11 amino acids.

The chain recombines TRBV27 with TRBJ2-2; D is undetermined. The germline gives CDR1 MNHEY, CDR2 SMNVEV (reference sequence). The CDR3 consists of 14 residues. V was pared by 6 bases and J by 1 base, with 9 bases between. The DNA of the CDR3 is TGTGCCAGCAGCGGTTATTGGAACACCGGGGAGCTGTTTTTT. This codes for CASSGYWNTGELFF.

The chain couples TRBV4-3 to TRBJ1-1, with 9 nucleotides matching TRBD1. The CDR3 covers 14 residues. Unmatched junction bases numbered 3, after V lost 2 bases and J lost 5 bases. Germline V lookup: CDR1 LGHNA, CDR2 YSLEER. The CDR3 region is CASSQRTGVTEAFF. The CDR3 DNA reads TGCGCCAGCAGCCAAAGGACAGGGGTTACTGAAGCTTTCTTT.

The V gene is TRBV2, the J gene TRBJ1-1, with 12 bases matching TRBD1. Germline V gene sequence: CDR1 SNHLY, CDR2 FYNNEI. Trimming at V came to 7 bases and at J to 1 base, leaving 4 bases not matched to a gene. The CDR3 runs 15 residues. The CDR3 spells CASTGTGGPNTEAFF. The CDR3 region has the DNA TGTGCCAGCACCGGGACAGGGGGCCCGAACACTGAAGCTTTCTTT.

This clone was counted a single time. The gene calls are TRBV13 and TRBJ2-1, with 11 bases lining up with TRBD2. This CDR3 is 15 amino acids long. Germline V gene lookup returns CDR1 PRHDT and CDR2 FYEKMQ (reference sequence). V lost 1 base to trimming and J lost 9 bases; unmatched junction nucleotides: 5. CDR3 region: CASSLVGTSGTEQFF. The CDR3 DNA sequence: TGTGCCAGCAGCTTAGTTGGGACTAGCGGTACTGAGCAGTTCTTC. The full variable domain, its missing parts supplied by reference TRBV13 and TRBJ2-1, is AAGVIQSPRHLIKEKRETATLKCYPIPRHDTVYWYQQGPGQDPQFLISFYEKMQSDKGSIPDRFSAQQFSDYHSELNMSSLELGDSALYFCASSLVGTSGTEQFFGPGTRLTVL.

This sequence joins TRBV5-6 and TRBJ2-5, with 8 bases aligning to TRBD2. The V and J ends lost 2 bases and 1 base, in that order; junction bases with no gene match: 1. The CDR3 extends over 14 amino acids. Germline V CDR1 and CDR2: SGHDT, YYEEEE. The CDR3 loop reads CASSLGTSQETQYF. CDR3 sequence (DNA): TGTGCCAGCAGCTTAGGGACTAGCCAAGAGACCCAGTACTTC. Full variable domain (remainder filled in from reference TRBV5-6 and TRBJ2-5): DAGVTQSPTHLIKTRGQQVTLRCSPKSGHDTVSWYQQALGQGPQFIFQYYEEEERQRGNFPDRFSGHQFPNYSSELNVNALLLGDSALYLCASSLGTSQETQYFGPGTRLLVL.

This clone was seen more than once but under ten times. The chain links TRBV6-1 to TRBJ2-7; 10 bases match TRBD1. Germline V gene lookup returns CDR1 MNHNS and CDR2 SASEGT. The CDR3 runs to 13 residues. V lost 6 bases and J lost 3; bases outside the gene matches: 2. The CDR3 spells CASRWTGGYEQYF. CDR3 nucleotide sequence: TGTGCCAGCAGATGGACAGGGGGCTACGAGCAGTACTTC.

The rearrangement uses TRBV28 and TRBJ2-1; 13 positions agree with TRBD2. After removal of 6 bases from V and 9 bases from J, the junction contained 8 bases not matched to a gene. CDR3 size: 15 residues. Per germline, CDR1 MDHEN and CDR2 SYDVKM. For the CDR3, the DNA is TGTGCCAGCAGCCCCCCGGGACTAGCGGGAAGTGAGCAGTTCTTC. Translation gives CASSPPGLAGSEQFF.